This TCR beta chain was sequenced during a study of control samples from healthy donors and cancer patients. This CDR3 contains 16 residues. The V end lost 6 bases, the J end lost 0 bases, and 17 bases lay between the germline ends. Germline V CDR1 and CDR2: LNHDA, SQIVND (reference sequence). TCRdb's copy holds only in-frame clones and misses some; the assay was immunoSEQ multiplex PCR. The table has under 200,000 clones, roughly 94% seen once; the top ten hold around 15%. This clone was detected only once. The clonotype comes from a man aged 60-69 years with colorectal cancer. The sequencing input was PBMCs. This chain connects TRBV19 to TRBJ1-2, with unresolved D. The CDR3 protein is CASSLLDPRTNYGYTF. CDR3 DNA: TGTGCCAGTAGCTTATTGGATCCCAGGACTAACTATGGCTACACCTTC.